This TCR beta chain emerged from a study of spatial heterogeneity in lung cancer. Looking at the study overall: Available follow-up PBMC samples, collected a median of roughly two years post-resection, were sequenced.

This clonotype has more than one count but fewer than ten. Its cognate antigen is unknown. The study's findings and limits: Ubiquitous expanded tumor TCRs appeared in blood more at resection than follow-up.

As for time point: blood at routine non-recurrence follow-up after resection. TCRdb analysed the 5' RACE reads with MiXCR anew, one entry per CDR3 protein. The data contain approximately 100,000 distinct CDR3 sequences, 15% to 20% of them seen just once; the ten biggest clones take up around a fifth. This material consisted of PBMCs, taken at follow-up. The source is a male donor with early-stage non-small cell lung cancer.

CDR3 DNA sequence: TGCAGTGCTAGAGATTCAAGACAGACAATCCAAGAGACCCAGTACTTC. Its protein product is CSARDSRQTIQETQYF. The chain combines TRBV20-1 with TRBJ2-5; D perhaps matches TRBD1 (5 bases). The CDR3 totals 16 residues. Trimming removed 0 bases at V and 1 base at J, with 15 bases between. Germline-derived CDR1 and CDR2 are DFQATT and SNEGSKA (reference sequence).